This T cell receptor (beta chain) was documented in a study of shared clonotypes between healthy human individuals. The CDR3 loop spans 17 amino acids. Germline lookup yields CDR1 SGHVS and CDR2 FNYEAQ. J was trimmed by 2 bases and V by 1 base; bases with no gene match: 8. Around 220 ng DNA, tens of thousands of T cell genomes, went into each sorted-subset replicate PCR. Per the authors' pipeline: ImmunoSEQ supplied junction-only sequences lacking quality scores, so filtering was different. Repertoires were generated with immunoSEQ multiplex PCR, while TCRdb's copy carries only in-frame clones and drops some. V, J and clone size are taken as reported in that table, and D and trimming were inferred from the DNA itself. Found here are roughly 1,500,000 clones, 98% to 99% of them singletons; the top ten hold under 0.45%. Only Caucasian adults living in Nashville, Tennessee served as donors.

This sequence was found in a young man in good health. The chain recombines TRBV7-6 with TRBJ2-3, with TRBD1 matching 8 bases. The sample taken for sequencing was naive CD4+ T cells sorted from blood. Documented subset: CD45RA+ positively selected. The CDR3 spells CASSLDRTGYHTDTQYF. The CDR3 DNA sequence: TGTGCCAGCAGCTTAGACCGGACAGGGTATCACACAGATACGCAGTATTTT.